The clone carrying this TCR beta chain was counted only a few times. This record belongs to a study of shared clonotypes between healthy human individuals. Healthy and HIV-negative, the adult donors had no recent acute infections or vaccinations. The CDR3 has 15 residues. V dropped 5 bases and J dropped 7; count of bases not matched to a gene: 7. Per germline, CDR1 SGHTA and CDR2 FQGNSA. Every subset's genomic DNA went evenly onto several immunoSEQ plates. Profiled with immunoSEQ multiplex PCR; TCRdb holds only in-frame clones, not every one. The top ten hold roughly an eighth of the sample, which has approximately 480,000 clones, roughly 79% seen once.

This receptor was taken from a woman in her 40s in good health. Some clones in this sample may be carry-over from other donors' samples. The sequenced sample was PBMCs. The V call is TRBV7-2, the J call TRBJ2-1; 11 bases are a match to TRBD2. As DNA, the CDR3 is TGTGCCAGCAGCCCCACCGGGACTAGCGGAAATGAGCAGTTCTTC. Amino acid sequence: CASSPTGTSGNEQFF.